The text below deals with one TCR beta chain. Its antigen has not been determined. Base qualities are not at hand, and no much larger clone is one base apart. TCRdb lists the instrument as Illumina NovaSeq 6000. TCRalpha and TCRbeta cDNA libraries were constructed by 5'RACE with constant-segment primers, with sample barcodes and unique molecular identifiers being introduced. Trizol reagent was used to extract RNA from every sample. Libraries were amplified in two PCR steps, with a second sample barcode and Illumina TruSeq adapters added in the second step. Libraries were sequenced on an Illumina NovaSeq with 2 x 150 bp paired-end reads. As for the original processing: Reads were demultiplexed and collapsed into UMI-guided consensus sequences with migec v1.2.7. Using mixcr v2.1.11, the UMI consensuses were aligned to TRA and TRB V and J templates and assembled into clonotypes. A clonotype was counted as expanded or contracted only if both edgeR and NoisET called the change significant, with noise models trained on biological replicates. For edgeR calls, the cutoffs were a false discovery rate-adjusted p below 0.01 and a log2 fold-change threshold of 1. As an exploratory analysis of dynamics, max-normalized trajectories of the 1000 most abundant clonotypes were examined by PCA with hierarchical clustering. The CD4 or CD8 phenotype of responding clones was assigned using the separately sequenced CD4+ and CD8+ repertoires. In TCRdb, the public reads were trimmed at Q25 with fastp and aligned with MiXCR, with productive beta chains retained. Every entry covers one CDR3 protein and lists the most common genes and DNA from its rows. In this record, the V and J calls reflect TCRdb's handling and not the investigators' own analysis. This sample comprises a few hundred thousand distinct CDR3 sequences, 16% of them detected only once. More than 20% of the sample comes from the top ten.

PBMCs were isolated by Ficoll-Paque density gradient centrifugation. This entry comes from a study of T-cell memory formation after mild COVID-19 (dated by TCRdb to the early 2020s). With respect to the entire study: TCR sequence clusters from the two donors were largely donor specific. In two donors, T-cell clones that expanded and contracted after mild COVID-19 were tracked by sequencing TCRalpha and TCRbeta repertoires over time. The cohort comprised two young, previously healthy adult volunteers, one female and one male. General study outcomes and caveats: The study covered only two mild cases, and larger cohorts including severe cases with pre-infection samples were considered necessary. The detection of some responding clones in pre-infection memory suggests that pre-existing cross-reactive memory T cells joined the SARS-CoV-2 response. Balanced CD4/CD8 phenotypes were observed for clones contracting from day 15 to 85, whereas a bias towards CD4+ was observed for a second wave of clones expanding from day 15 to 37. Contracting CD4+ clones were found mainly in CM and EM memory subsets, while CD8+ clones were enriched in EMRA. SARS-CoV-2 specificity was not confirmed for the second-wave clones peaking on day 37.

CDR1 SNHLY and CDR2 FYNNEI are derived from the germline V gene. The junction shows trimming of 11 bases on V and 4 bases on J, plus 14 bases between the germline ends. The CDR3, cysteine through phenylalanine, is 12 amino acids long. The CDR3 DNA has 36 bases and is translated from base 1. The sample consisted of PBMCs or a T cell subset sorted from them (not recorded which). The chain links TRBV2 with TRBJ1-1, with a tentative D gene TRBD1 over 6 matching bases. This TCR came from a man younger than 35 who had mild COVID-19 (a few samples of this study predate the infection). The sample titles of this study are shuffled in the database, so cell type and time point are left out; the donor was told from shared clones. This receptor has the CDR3 CACYRTATEAFF. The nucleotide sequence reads TGTGCCTGCTACAGGACAGCCACTGAAGCTTTCTTT.